This T cell receptor (beta chain) was retrieved from a study of blood T cell repertoires in COVID-19. Study-wide background: Acute and convalescent COVID-19 specimens originated in the United States, Italy and Spain. PBMCs, B-cell-depleted T cells, or T cells provided the cDNA or gDNA that made up the material.

In the source study's methods: Amplification of reference gene primers provided the estimated nucleated cell counts. This table comes from immunoSEQ multiplex PCR, and its TCRdb copy is limited to in-frame clones, with some not included. V, J and clone size reflect that table, while D and trimming were determined from the DNA. The sample lists about 130,000 clones; around nine tenths were seen once. Patients in Seattle were enrolled during active infection, then followed longitudinally. V lost 0 bases and J lost 0, with 18 bases in between. Per germline, CDR1 MNHEY and CDR2 SMNVEV (reference sequence). The CDR3 sequence is 19 residues long.

Material: peripheral blood. The receptor comes from a man between 60 and 75 years old with COVID-19, enrolled during active disease. V gene TRBV27 combines with J gene TRBJ1-5; no reliable D call. In nucleotides, the CDR3 is TGTGCCAGCAGTTTATCGCCCCGGGAGGCTATTCATAGCAATCAGCCCCAGCATTTT. Translation: CASSLSPREAIHSNQPQHF.